The present T cell receptor (beta chain) was sequenced within a study of shared clonotypes between healthy human individuals. Replicate PCRs run on sorted subsets employed 200 ng DNA, approximately 30,000 T cell genomes. Data came from immunoSEQ multiplex PCR; TCRdb stores just in-frame clones and leaves some out. The sample lists around 2,100,000 clones, about 95% occurring once. On this clone: Its antigen is not identified.

CD45RO negativity and positive selection for CCR7 defined naive CD8 cells, a population that excluded terminally differentiated effector memory CD45RA+ cells. CDR3 length: 15 residues. Germline V lookup: CDR1 SGHTA, CDR2 FQGNSA. Deletions cut 1 base from V and 2 bases from J, with 9 bases between. Study results and caveats: Estimated richness was generally greater in naive than memory subsets. Generation probabilities were higher for clonotypes shared across all four sorted-subset donors than for unshared ones.

This receptor was identified in a man aged 18 to 29 in good health. Sequenced input: naive CD8+ T cells sorted from blood. The chain employs TRBV7-2 and TRBJ1-5, with a tentative D call TRBD1 (6 bases). In nucleotides, the CDR3 is TGTGCCAGCAGCTTAGGAGGGGGGGGCAATCAGCCCCAGCATTTT. Its protein product is CASSLGGGGNQPQHF.